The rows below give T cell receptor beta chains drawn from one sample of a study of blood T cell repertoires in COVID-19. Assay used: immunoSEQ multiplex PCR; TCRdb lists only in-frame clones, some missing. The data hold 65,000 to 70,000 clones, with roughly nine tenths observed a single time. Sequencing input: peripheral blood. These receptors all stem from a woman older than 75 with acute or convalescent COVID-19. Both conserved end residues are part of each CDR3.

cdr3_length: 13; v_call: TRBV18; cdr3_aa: CASSPGGNTEAFF
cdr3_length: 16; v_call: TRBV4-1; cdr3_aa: CASRRAGSRGGDTQYF
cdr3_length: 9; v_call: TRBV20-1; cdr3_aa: CSAGLGYTF
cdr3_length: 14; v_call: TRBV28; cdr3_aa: CASSSPNGGDILFF
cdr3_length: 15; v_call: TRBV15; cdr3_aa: CATNTPAGGMHGYTF
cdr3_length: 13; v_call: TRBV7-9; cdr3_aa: CASSPTTGPEQYF
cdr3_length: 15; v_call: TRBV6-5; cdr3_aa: CASSYSPGAGNTIYF
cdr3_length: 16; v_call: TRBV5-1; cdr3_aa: CASSGYSGFLADTQYF
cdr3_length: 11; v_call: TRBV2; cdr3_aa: CASSDRDTQYF
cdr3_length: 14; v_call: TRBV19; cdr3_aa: CASSIVYGLYEQYF
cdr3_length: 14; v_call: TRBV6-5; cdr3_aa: CASSYSQGSTEAFF
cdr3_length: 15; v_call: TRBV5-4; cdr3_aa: CASSVGTGSPDTQYF
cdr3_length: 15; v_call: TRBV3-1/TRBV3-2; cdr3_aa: CASSHRRGQDEKLFF
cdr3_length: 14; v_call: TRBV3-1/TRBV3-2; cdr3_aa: CASSHGSFEGGYTF
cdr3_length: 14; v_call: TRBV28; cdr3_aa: CASLRTASGNTIYF
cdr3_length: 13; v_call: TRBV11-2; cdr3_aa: CASSTDRGYEQYF
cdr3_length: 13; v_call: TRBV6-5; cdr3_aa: CASSSTGTDTQYF
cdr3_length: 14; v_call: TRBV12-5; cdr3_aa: CASGGLNGGETQYF
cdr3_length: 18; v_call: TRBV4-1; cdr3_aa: CASSQRLAGGSSTDTQYF
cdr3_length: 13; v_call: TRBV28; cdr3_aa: CASTPSDRPEAFF
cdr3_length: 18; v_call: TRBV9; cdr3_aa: CASSVVPGLAGGNNEQFF
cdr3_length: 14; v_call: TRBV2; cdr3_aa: CASSDQGSTLEAFF
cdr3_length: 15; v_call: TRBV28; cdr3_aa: CASSSPQGYDQPQHF
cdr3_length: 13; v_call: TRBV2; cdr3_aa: CASSRTKKGGYTF
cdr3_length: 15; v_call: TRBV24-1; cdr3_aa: CATSGQGSATGELFF
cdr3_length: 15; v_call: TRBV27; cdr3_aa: CASSLLAGGTDTQYF
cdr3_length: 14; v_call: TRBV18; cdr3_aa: CASSPQPGVTEAFF
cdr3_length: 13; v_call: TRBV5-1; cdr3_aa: CASRSTFTGELFF
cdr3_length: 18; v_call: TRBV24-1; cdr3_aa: CATSEPRKYGRGADTQYF